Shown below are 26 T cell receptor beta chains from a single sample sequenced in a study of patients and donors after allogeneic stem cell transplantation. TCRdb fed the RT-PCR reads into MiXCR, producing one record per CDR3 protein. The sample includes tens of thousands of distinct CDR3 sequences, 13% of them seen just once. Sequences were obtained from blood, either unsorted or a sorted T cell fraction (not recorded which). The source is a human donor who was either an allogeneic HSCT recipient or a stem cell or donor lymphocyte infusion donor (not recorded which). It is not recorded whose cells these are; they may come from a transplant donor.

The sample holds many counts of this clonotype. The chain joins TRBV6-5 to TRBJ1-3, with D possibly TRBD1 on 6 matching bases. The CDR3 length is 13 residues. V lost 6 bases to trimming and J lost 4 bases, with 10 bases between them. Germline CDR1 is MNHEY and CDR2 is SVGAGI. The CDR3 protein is CASRTGSGNTIYF. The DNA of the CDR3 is TGTGCCAGCAGAACAGGGTCCGGAAACACCATATATTTT.

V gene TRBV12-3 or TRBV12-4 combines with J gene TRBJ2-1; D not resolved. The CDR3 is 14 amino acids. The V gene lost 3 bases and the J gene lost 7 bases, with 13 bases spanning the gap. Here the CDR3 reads CASSFHLDGNEQFF. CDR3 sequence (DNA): TGTGCCAGCAGTTTCCACCTCGATGGGAATGAGCAGTTCTTC.

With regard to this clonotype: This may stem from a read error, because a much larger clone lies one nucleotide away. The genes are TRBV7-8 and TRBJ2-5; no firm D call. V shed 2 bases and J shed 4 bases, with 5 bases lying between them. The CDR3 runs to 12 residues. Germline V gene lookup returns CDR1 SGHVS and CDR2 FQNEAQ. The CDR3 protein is CASSLLGETQYF. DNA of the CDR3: TGTGCCAGCAGCTTATTGGGAGAGACCCAGTACTTC. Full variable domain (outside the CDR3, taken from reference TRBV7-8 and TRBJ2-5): GAGVSQSPRYKVAKRGQDVALRCDPISGHVSLFWYQQALGQGPEFLTYFQNEAQLDKSGLPSDRFFAERPEGSVSTLKIQRTQQEDSAVYLCASSLLGETQYFGPGTRLLVL.

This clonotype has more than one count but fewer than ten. The DNA of the CDR3 is TGCAGCGGTGTAGTCTCTGACTCCTACGAGCAGTACTTC. It is translated as CSGVVSDSYEQYF. This chain links TRBV29-1 with TRBJ2-7; D is uncertain. Germline V lookup: CDR1 SQVTM, CDR2 ANQGSEA. V lost 7 bases to trimming and J lost 0 bases, with 13 bases between them. The CDR3 is 13 residues long.

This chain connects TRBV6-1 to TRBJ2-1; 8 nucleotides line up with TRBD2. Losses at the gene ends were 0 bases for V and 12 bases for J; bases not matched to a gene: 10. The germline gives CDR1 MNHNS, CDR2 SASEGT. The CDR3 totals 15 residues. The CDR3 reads CASSEARAVREGQFF. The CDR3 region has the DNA TGTGCCAGCAGTGAAGCGCGGGCAGTACGGGAGGGGCAGTTCTTC.

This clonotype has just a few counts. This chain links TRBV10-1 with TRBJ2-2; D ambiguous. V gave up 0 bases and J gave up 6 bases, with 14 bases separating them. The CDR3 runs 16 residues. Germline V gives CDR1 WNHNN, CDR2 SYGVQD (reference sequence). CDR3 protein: CASSESSVYGPGELFF. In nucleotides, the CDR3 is TGCGCCAGCAGTGAGTCGTCGGTCTATGGTCCCGGGGAGCTGTTTTTT.

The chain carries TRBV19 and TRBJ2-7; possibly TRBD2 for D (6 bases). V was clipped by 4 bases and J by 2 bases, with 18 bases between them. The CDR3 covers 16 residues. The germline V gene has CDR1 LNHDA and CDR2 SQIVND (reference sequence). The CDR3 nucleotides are TGTGCCAGTAGTACAGCCGTGGGGGAGGCCCCCTACGAGCAGTACTTC. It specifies CASSTAVGEAPYEQYF. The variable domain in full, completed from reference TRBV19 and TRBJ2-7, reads DGGITQSPKYLFRKEGQNVTLSCEQNLNHDAMYWYRQDPGQGLRLIYYSQIVNDFQKGDIAEGYSVSREKKESFPLTVTSAQKNPTAFYLCASSTAVGEAPYEQYFGPGTRLTVT.

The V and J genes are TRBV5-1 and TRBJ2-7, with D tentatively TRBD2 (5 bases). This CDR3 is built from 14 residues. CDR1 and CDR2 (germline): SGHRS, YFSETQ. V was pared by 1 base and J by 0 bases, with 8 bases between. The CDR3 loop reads CASSLITSSYEQYF. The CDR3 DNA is TGCGCCAGCAGCTTGATAACTAGCTCCTACGAGCAGTACTTC.

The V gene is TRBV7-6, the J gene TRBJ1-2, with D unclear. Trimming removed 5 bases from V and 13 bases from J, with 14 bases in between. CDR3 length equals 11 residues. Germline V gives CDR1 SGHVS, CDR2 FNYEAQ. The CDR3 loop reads CASSTREALTF. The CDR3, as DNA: TGTGCCAGCAGCACACGAGAGGCGCTCACCTTC.

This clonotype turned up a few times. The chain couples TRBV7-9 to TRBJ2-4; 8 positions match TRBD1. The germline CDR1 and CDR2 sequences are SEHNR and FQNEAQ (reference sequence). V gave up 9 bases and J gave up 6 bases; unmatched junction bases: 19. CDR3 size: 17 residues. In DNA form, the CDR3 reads TGTGCCAGTAGTCAAGGACAGGGACGAGGTTTGGGAAACATTCAGTACTTC. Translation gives CASSQGQGRGLGNIQYF.

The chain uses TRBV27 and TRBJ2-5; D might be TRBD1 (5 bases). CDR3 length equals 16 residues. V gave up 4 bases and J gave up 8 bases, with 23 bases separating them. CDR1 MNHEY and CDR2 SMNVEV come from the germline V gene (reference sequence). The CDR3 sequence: CASSSAPGRAHQTQYF. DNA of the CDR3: TGTGCCAGCAGTTCCGCACCCGGCAGGGCCCATCAAACCCAGTACTTC.

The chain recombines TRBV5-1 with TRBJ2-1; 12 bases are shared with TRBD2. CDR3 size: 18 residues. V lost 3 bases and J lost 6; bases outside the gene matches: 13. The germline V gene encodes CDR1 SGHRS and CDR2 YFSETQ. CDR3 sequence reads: CASSSTKTSGRFINEQFF. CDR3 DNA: TGCGCCAGCAGCTCTACGAAGACTAGCGGGAGATTTATCAATGAGCAGTTCTTC.

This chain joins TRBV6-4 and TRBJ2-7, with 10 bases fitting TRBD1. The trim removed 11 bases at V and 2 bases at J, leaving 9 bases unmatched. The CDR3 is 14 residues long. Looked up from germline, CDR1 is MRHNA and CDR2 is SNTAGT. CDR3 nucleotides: TGTGCCCGCTCAGACAGGGGGCAAACCTACGAGCAGTACTTC. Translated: CARSDRGQTYEQYF.

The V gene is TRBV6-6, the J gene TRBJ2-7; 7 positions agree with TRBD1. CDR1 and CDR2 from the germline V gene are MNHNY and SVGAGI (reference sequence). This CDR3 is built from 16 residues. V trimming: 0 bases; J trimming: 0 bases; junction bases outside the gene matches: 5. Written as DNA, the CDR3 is TGTGCCAGCAGTTACTCGGGTCACAGGGGCTCCTACGAGCAGTACTTC. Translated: CASSYSGHRGSYEQYF.

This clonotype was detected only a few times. The CDR3 loop reads CASSSLRTGRGETQYF. In nucleotides, the CDR3 is TGTGCCAGCAGCTCACTACGGACAGGGAGAGGAGAGACCCAGTACTTC. J is TRBJ2-5 and V is TRBV7-2; 8 bases match TRBD1. The CDR3 loop spans 16 amino acids. V dropped 4 bases and J dropped 4; count of bases not matched to a gene: 11. The germline gives CDR1 SGHTA, CDR2 FQGNSA. The variable domain in full, with the rest retrieved from reference TRBV7-2 and TRBJ2-5, is GAGVSQSPSNKVTEKGKDVELRCDPISGHTALYWYRQSLGQGLEFLIYFQGNSAPDKSGLPSDRFSAERTGGSVSTLTIQRTQQEDSAVYLCASSSLRTGRGETQYFGPGTRLLVL.

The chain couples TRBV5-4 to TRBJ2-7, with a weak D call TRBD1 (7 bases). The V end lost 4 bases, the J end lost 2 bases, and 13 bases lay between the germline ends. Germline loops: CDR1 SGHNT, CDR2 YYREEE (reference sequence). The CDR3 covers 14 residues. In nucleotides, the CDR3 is TGTGCCAGCAGCATCCCAGGGGGGACCTACGAGCAGTACTTC. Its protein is CASSIPGGTYEQYF.

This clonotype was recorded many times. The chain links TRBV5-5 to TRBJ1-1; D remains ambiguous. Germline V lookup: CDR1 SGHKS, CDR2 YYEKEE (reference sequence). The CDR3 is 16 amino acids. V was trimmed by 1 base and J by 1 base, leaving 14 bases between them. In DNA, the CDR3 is TGTGCCAGCAGCTTGATGGTTTCGGAATGGAACACTGAAGCTTTCTTT. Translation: CASSLMVSEWNTEAFF.

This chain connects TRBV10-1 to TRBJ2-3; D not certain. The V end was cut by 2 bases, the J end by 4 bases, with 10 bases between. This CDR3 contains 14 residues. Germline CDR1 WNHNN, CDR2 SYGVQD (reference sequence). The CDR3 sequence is CASSEEAISDTQYF. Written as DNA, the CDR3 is TGCGCCAGCAGTGAGGAGGCTATCTCAGATACGCAGTATTTT.

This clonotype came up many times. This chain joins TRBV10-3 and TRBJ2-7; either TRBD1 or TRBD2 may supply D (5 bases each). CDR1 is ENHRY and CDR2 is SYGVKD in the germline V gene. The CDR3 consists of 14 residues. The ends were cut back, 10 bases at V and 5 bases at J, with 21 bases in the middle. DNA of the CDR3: TGTGCCACCACCGGGACCGCAAGTCGCGACGAGCAGTACTTC. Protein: CATTGTASRDEQYF.

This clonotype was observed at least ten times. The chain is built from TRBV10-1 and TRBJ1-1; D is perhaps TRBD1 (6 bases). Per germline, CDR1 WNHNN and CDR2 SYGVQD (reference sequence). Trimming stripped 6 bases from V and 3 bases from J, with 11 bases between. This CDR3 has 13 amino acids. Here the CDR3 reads CASSDTGYTEAFF. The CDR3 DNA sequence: TGCGCCAGCAGCGATACAGGGTACACTGAAGCTTTCTTT.

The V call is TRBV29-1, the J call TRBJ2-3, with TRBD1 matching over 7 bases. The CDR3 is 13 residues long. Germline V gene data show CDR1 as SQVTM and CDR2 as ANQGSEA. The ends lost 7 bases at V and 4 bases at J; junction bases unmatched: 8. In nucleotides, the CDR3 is TGCAGCGCCTTGCAACAGGGGCCAGATACGCAGTATTTT. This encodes CSALQQGPDTQYF.

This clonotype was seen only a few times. DNA for the CDR3: TGTGCCAGCAGTCCCGGGGGCATAAACACTGAAGCTTTCTTT. Residues: CASSPGGINTEAFF. The chain employs TRBV5-6 and TRBJ1-1; D is perhaps TRBD1 (6 bases). CDR1 and CDR2 from the germline V gene are SGHDT and YYEEEE. This CDR3 has 14 amino acids. Trimming removed 5 bases at V and 2 bases at J, with 13 bases between. Full variable domain (remainder filled in from reference TRBV5-6 and TRBJ1-1): DAGVTQSPTHLIKTRGQQVTLRCSPKSGHDTVSWYQQALGQGPQFIFQYYEEEERQRGNFPDRFSGHQFPNYSSELNVNALLLGDSALYLCASSPGGINTEAFFGQGTRLTVV.

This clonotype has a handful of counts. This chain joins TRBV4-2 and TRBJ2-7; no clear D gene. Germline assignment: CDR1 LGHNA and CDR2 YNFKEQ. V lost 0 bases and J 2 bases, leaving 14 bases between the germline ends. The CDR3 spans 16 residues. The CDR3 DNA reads TGTGCCAGCAGCCAAGATGAAAAAGGGTTAACCTACGAGCAGTACTTC. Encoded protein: CASSQDEKGLTYEQYF.

Here the CDR3 DNA reads TGTGCCAGCTCACTCCCGGGACTCCACACAGATACGCAGTATTTT. Translated: CASSLPGLHTDTQYF. This chain links TRBV18 with TRBJ2-3, with D tentatively TRBD2 (6 bases). This CDR3 has 15 residues. The germline V and J ends were trimmed by 4 bases and 2 bases, with 13 bases remaining between them. Per the germline V gene, CDR1 is KGHSH and CDR2 is LQKENI.

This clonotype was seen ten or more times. The DNA of the CDR3 is TGTGCCAGCCCCGGGGAAATGCCACCTCGGTGCAATGAGCAGTTCTTC. Protein product: CASPGEMPPRCNEQFF. V and J are TRBV12-3 or TRBV12-4 and TRBJ2-1, with D possibly matching TRBD2 (5 bases). The CDR3 spans 16 residues. V dropped 8 bases and J dropped 6 bases, with 23 bases sitting between them.

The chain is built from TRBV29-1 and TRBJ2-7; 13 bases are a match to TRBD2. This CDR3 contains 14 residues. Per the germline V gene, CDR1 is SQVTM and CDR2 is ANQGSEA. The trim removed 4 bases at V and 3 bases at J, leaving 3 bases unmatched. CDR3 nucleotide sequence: TGCAGCGTTGTGACTAGCGGGGGGCACTACGAGCAGTACTTC. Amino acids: CSVVTSGGHYEQYF.